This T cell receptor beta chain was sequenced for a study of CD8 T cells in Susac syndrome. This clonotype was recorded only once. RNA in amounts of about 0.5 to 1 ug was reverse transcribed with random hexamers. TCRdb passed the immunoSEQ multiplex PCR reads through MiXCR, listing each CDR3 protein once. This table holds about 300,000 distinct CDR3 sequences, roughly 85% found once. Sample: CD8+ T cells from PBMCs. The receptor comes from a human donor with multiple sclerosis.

The CDR3 reads CASSAGASSYNEQFF. Here the CDR3 DNA reads TGTGCCAGCAGTGCAGGGGCGAGCTCCTACAATGAGCAGTTCTTC. The V call is TRBV6-5, the J call TRBJ2-1, with a weak D call TRBD1 (6 bases). V shed 5 bases and J shed 0 bases, with 11 bases lying between them. Germline assignment: CDR1 MNHEY and CDR2 SVGAGI. The CDR3 consists of 15 residues.